Sequencing of this T cell receptor (beta chain) was carried out in a study of PD-1 blockade in classical Hodgkin lymphoma. Study findings and constraints: Exclusion covered patients beginning nivolumab under 1 year post-ASCT.

Profiled with immunoSEQ multiplex PCR; TCRdb holds only in-frame clones, not every one. The data contain roughly 100,000 clones, roughly 90% of them seen just once; the ten biggest clones take up under 20%. The CDR3 totals 15 residues. V was trimmed by 0 bases and J by 6 bases, leaving 13 bases between them. Per germline, CDR1 SGHRS and CDR2 YFSETQ. The time point here: cycle 4 day 1 (C4D1), after less than seven weeks of nivolumab. Every one of the patients relapsed after autologous stem cell transplantation (brentuximab vedotin exposure was variable). A remark on this clone: Its antigen is undetermined.

The material sequenced was peripheral blood mononuclear cells (PBMCs), taken before the fourth cycle of nivolumab. V usage is TRBV5-1 and J usage is TRBJ1-5, with D perhaps TRBD1 (5 bases). The sequence came from a human donor with classical Hodgkin lymphoma. CDR3 in amino acids: CASSLEGDDSQPQHF. The DNA for the CDR3 is TGCGCCAGCAGCTTGGAAGGGGACGACAGTCAGCCCCAGCATTTT.